This TCR beta chain was retrieved from a study of graft-versus-host responses after intestinal transplantation. At the level of the study: As for transplant type, recipients had multivisceral, liver-intestinal, or isolated intestinal grafts. All recipients got anti-thymocyte globulin induction, then tacrolimus and steroids for three to four years. Study findings and constraints: Individuals who had graft-donor T cell macrochimerism had allografts that showed high graft-versus-host to host-versus-graft clonal ratios.

TCRdb's copy holds only in-frame clones and misses some; the assay was immunoSEQ multiplex PCR. The sample lists some 100,000 clones, 85% to 95% occurring once. On this clone: The target antigen is unknown.

The ends were cut back, 4 bases at V and 5 bases at J, with 19 bases in the middle. CDR3 size: 16 residues. Germline CDR1 LGHNA, CDR2 YNFKEQ. This receptor was obtained from a human donor who was the organ donor for an intestinal transplant. V and J are TRBV4-2 and TRBJ2-3; TRBD2 is a possible D gene (6 bases). Specimen: unstimulated CD8+ T cells sorted from spleen or lymph node cells, collected before transplant. In DNA, the CDR3 is TGTGCCAGCAGCCCAGTGTGGAGGGGAGAGGAAGATACGCAGTATTTT. Translation gives CASSPVWRGEEDTQYF.